The clone carrying this T cell receptor (beta chain) was counted many times. Healthy Russian Caucasian donors spanned ages about 6 to 100 years. The data originate from a study of blood T cells in healthy people across ages. A J-beta primer mix and a sample-barcoded 5' primer were used in a second PCR of roughly 7 to 12 cycles. Each CDR3 protein gets one entry after TCRdb re-called the 5' RACE reads with MiXCR. The sample lists roughly 700,000 distinct CDR3 sequences; approximately 30% were seen once. CDR1 is SQVTM and CDR2 is ANQGSEA in the germline V gene. Deletions cut 6 bases from V and 4 bases from J, with 13 bases between. This CDR3 region has 13 residues.

The sample was blood. The clonotype comes from a woman older than 75 in good health. The rearrangement joins TRBV29-1 to TRBJ2-1; TRBD1 is a possible D gene (6 bases). The CDR3 loop is CSVVEQGYNEQFF. CDR3 DNA sequence: TGCAGCGTGGTCGAGCAGGGGTACAATGAGCAGTTCTTC.